The rows below give T cell receptor beta chains drawn from one sample of a study of cytomegalovirus exposure and HLA in healthy donors. Generated by immunoSEQ multiplex PCR, the TCRdb table keeps only in-frame clones and is missing some. This sample has about 150,000 clones; 80% to 90% occur once, and the top ten carry 4.5% to 6.5%. Material for sequencing was PBMCs. These receptors all come from a young woman in good health and CMV-seronegative. CDR3s include the opening cysteine and the closing phenylalanine or tryptophan. A D gene is named only where the DNA matches it firmly. Rows give clone size only sometimes, using once, few, many, or a class for an expanded clone.

len: 14; v_gene: TRBV6-6; abundance: few; j_gene: TRBJ2-4; d_gene: -; CDR3nt: TGTGCCAGCAGTTACTCCCCGGGGGGCACGGTTATGTACTTC; CDR3aa: CASSYSPGGTVMYF
len: 14; v_gene: TRBV19; abundance: -; j_gene: TRBJ2-3; d_gene: TRBD2; CDR3nt: TGTGCCAGCAGACTAGCGGGGGGCGGGGGTACGCAGTATTTT; CDR3aa: CASRLAGGGGTQYF
len: 14; v_gene: TRBV6-4; abundance: -; j_gene: TRBJ2-3; d_gene: TRBD2; CDR3nt: TGTGCCAGCAGCGGACTAGCGGCCACAGATACGCAGTATTTT; CDR3aa: CASSGLAATDTQYF
len: 16; v_gene: TRBV5-4; abundance: once; j_gene: TRBJ2-1; d_gene: TRBD1; CDR3nt: TGTGCCAGCAGCAACGAGGGTCAGGGGGCCTACAATGAGCAGTTCTTC; CDR3aa: CASSNEGQGAYNEQFF
len: 14; v_gene: TRBV4-3; abundance: -; j_gene: TRBJ2-2; d_gene: -; CDR3nt: TGCGCCAGCAGCCAAAGAAGGAGCACCGGGGAGCTGTTTTTT; CDR3aa: CASSQRRSTGELFF
len: 18; v_gene: TRBV7-2; abundance: -; j_gene: TRBJ2-7; d_gene: TRBD2; CDR3nt: TGTGCCAGCAGCTTAACCCCCTGGCGTCTAGCGGGGGAGTACGAGCAGTACTTC; CDR3aa: CASSLTPWRLAGEYEQYF
len: 17; v_gene: TRBV5-4; abundance: -; j_gene: TRBJ2-7; d_gene: TRBD2; CDR3nt: TGTGCCAGCAGCCCACCCGGGACTAGCGGGAACTCCTACGAGCAGTACTTC; CDR3aa: CASSPPGTSGNSYEQYF
len: 17; v_gene: TRBV4-1; abundance: once; j_gene: TRBJ2-2; d_gene: -; CDR3nt: TGCGCCAGCAGCCAAGAACCGCTACGACTGAACACCGGGGAGCTGTTTTTT; CDR3aa: CASSQEPLRLNTGELFF
len: 15; v_gene: TRBV28; abundance: -; j_gene: TRBJ1-5; d_gene: -; CDR3nt: TGTGCCAGCATCGCGGGGGGAGGTTGGAATCAGCCCCAGCATTTT; CDR3aa: CASIAGGGWNQPQHF
len: 15; v_gene: TRBV21-1; abundance: -; j_gene: TRBJ1-1; d_gene: -; CDR3nt: TGTGCCAGCAGCGCAGGACAGGGGTACAGGACTGAAGCTTTCTTT; CDR3aa: CASSAGQGYRTEAFF
len: 16; v_gene: TRBV4-2; abundance: few; j_gene: TRBJ1-5; d_gene: -; CDR3nt: TGTGCCAGCAGCCAAGAGGAGGGACTGGGCAATCAGCCCCAGCATTTT; CDR3aa: CASSQEEGLGNQPQHF
len: 15; v_gene: TRBV28; abundance: -; j_gene: TRBJ1-4; d_gene: TRBD1; CDR3nt: TGTGCCAGCAGTCCGCCGGGACAGATAAATGAAAAACTGTTTTTT; CDR3aa: CASSPPGQINEKLFF
len: 17; v_gene: TRBV10-1; abundance: -; j_gene: TRBJ1-3; d_gene: TRBD1; CDR3nt: TGCGCCAGCAGTGCCGGGGCCGGGACAGGGGTGGGAAACACCATATATTTT; CDR3aa: CASSAGAGTGVGNTIYF
len: 15; v_gene: TRBV28; abundance: -; j_gene: TRBJ2-2; d_gene: TRBD1; CDR3nt: TGTGCCAGCAGGACCAGGGGGCGCGACACCGGGGAGCTGTTTTTT; CDR3aa: CASRTRGRDTGELFF
len: 14; v_gene: TRBV5-6; abundance: -; j_gene: TRBJ1-4; d_gene: -; CDR3nt: TGTGCCAGCAGCGCGGACACGGGCGAAGAAAAACTGTTTTTT; CDR3aa: CASSADTGEEKLFF
len: 14; v_gene: TRBV5-8; abundance: few; j_gene: TRBJ1-1; d_gene: -; CDR3nt: TGTGCCAGCAGCTTGGGAGGGCTGAACACTGAAGCTTTCTTT; CDR3aa: CASSLGGLNTEAFF
len: 13; v_gene: TRBV28; abundance: -; j_gene: TRBJ1-2; d_gene: TRBD1; CDR3nt: TGTGCCAGCAGCCCGGACAGGAAATCTGGCTACACCTTC; CDR3aa: CASSPDRKSGYTF
len: 15; v_gene: TRBV7-9; abundance: -; j_gene: TRBJ2-3; d_gene: -; CDR3nt: TGTGCCAGCACCCCTACAGGGCTCTCCCCAGATACGCAGTATTTT; CDR3aa: CASTPTGLSPDTQYF
len: 15; v_gene: TRBV5-4; abundance: -; j_gene: TRBJ2-3; d_gene: TRBD1; CDR3nt: TGTGCCAGCAGCACGGACAGGGATCACACAGATACGCAGTATTTT; CDR3aa: CASSTDRDHTDTQYF
len: 16; v_gene: TRBV4-3; abundance: -; j_gene: TRBJ1-6; d_gene: -; CDR3nt: TGCGCCAGCAGCCAAGATCGGCAGGGTTATAATTCACCCCTCCACTTT; CDR3aa: CASSQDRQGYNSPLHF
len: 15; v_gene: TRBV28; abundance: -; j_gene: TRBJ2-5; d_gene: TRBD2; CDR3nt: TGTGCCACCTCCCCCCCCGGGACTAGACGGGGGACCCAGTACTTC; CDR3aa: CATSPPGTRRGTQYF
len: 18; v_gene: TRBV7-9; abundance: -; j_gene: TRBJ1-3; d_gene: TRBD1; CDR3nt: TGTGCCAGCAGCAAATCGGGACAGGGGGCCCCCTCTGGAAACACCATATATTTT; CDR3aa: CASSKSGQGAPSGNTIYF
len: 16; v_gene: TRBV2; abundance: once; j_gene: TRBJ2-7; d_gene: -; CDR3nt: TGTGCCAGCAGTCCTACAACGGGGTCATCTTTTTACGAGCAGTACTTC; CDR3aa: CASSPTTGSSFYEQYF
len: 17; v_gene: TRBV10-3; abundance: -; j_gene: TRBJ2-7; d_gene: TRBD2; CDR3nt: TGTGCCACCTTGAAACTCTCCGGGACTAGAACCTACTACGAGCAGTACTTC; CDR3aa: CATLKLSGTRTYYEQYF
len: 15; v_gene: TRBV7-2; abundance: -; j_gene: TRBJ2-7; d_gene: -; CDR3nt: TGTGCCAGCAGCCCCCACCGGGGAATGCCCGGTGAGCAGTACTTC; CDR3aa: CASSPHRGMPGEQYF
len: 14; v_gene: TRBV28; abundance: -; j_gene: TRBJ1-1; d_gene: TRBD1; CDR3nt: TGTGCCAGCAGTCGACAGGGTGTTAATACTGAAGCTTTCTTT; CDR3aa: CASSRQGVNTEAFF
len: 19; v_gene: TRBV29-1; abundance: -; j_gene: TRBJ2-6; d_gene: TRBD1; CDR3nt: TGCAGCGTTGAAGATCTGGGACAGACTTCTTCCTCTGGGGCCAACGTCCTGACTTTC; CDR3aa: CSVEDLGQTSSSGANVLTF
len: 15; v_gene: TRBV19; abundance: few; j_gene: TRBJ1-5; d_gene: -; CDR3nt: TGTGCCAGTAGTATGGTGGCGGCTATGAATCAGCCCCAGCATTTT; CDR3aa: CASSMVAAMNQPQHF
len: 14; v_gene: TRBV7-9; abundance: -; j_gene: TRBJ2-6; d_gene: -; CDR3nt: TGTGCCAGCAGCTTAGTAACTGGGGCCAACGTCCTGACTTTC; CDR3aa: CASSLVTGANVLTF
len: 14; v_gene: TRBV2; abundance: -; j_gene: TRBJ1-2; d_gene: TRBD1; CDR3nt: TGTGCCAGCAGTGGACAGGGGGCAGGCAAGGGCTACACCTTC; CDR3aa: CASSGQGAGKGYTF
len: 14; v_gene: TRBV10-2; abundance: -; j_gene: TRBJ2-5; d_gene: TRBD2; CDR3nt: TGCGCCAGCAGTGCTGGAGCGGGGGCCTACACCCAGTACTTC; CDR3aa: CASSAGAGAYTQYF
len: 15; v_gene: TRBV28; abundance: -; j_gene: TRBJ1-4; d_gene: -; CDR3nt: TGTGCCAGCAGTTTACAGGGTACCCTTAATGAAAAACTGTTTTTT; CDR3aa: CASSLQGTLNEKLFF
len: 13; v_gene: TRBV25-1; abundance: -; j_gene: TRBJ1-2; d_gene: TRBD1; CDR3nt: TGTGCCAGCAGTGACAGGGGGGAGTATGGCTACACCTTC; CDR3aa: CASSDRGEYGYTF
len: 16; v_gene: TRBV7-2; abundance: -; j_gene: TRBJ2-3; d_gene: TRBD2; CDR3nt: TGTGCCAGCAGCCGCCGCCAGCGGGGGGGCACAGATACGCAGTATTTT; CDR3aa: CASSRRQRGGTDTQYF
len: 15; v_gene: TRBV5-1; abundance: -; j_gene: TRBJ2-5; d_gene: TRBD2; CDR3nt: TGCGCCAGCGCACACGGGGGGGCCGTAGGAGAGACCCAGTACTTC; CDR3aa: CASAHGGAVGETQYF
len: 18; v_gene: TRBV18; abundance: few; j_gene: TRBJ2-7; d_gene: TRBD2; CDR3nt: TGTGCCAGCTCACCACGAGATTCTAGCGGGGGGCTCACCTACGAGCAGTACTTC; CDR3aa: CASSPRDSSGGLTYEQYF
len: 18; v_gene: TRBV7-9; abundance: -; j_gene: TRBJ2-7; d_gene: TRBD2; CDR3nt: TGTTCCAGCAGCTCAAGAGGGCTAGCGGGAGGGAAGTCCTACGAGCAGTACTTC; CDR3aa: CSSSSRGLAGGKSYEQYF
len: 11; v_gene: TRBV6-6; abundance: many; j_gene: TRBJ2-5; d_gene: -; CDR3nt: TGTGCCAGCAGTTATGGGGACTTGCCTTACTTC; CDR3aa: CASSYGDLPYF
len: 14; v_gene: TRBV28; abundance: -; j_gene: TRBJ2-1; d_gene: -; CDR3nt: TGTGCCAGCCTTAACGGGGGAGAGTACAATGAGCAGTTCTTC; CDR3aa: CASLNGGEYNEQFF
len: 14; v_gene: TRBV30; abundance: -; j_gene: TRBJ2-7; d_gene: -; CDR3nt: TGTGCCTGGAGTGTAACCCTCCATAGAGACGAGCAGTACTTC; CDR3aa: CAWSVTLHRDEQYF
len: 14; v_gene: TRBV29-1; abundance: -; j_gene: TRBJ1-2; d_gene: -; CDR3nt: TGCAGCGTTGAAGATCGGCAGGAATACTATGGCTACACCTTC; CDR3aa: CSVEDRQEYYGYTF
len: 14; v_gene: TRBV6-4; abundance: once; j_gene: TRBJ2-1; d_gene: TRBD1; CDR3nt: TGTGCCAGCAGTGAAGGGACAGGGGGCAATGAGCAGTTCTTC; CDR3aa: CASSEGTGGNEQFF
len: 12; v_gene: TRBV10-1; abundance: -; j_gene: TRBJ1-4; d_gene: -; CDR3nt: TGCGCCACGGACAGAGAGAATGAAAAACTGTTTTTT; CDR3aa: CATDRENEKLFF
len: 13; v_gene: TRBV6-1; abundance: -; j_gene: TRBJ2-5; d_gene: TRBD2; CDR3nt: TGTGCCAGCAGTGAACCGGCGAGAGCGGGAGTATACTTC; CDR3aa: CASSEPARAGVYF
len: 13; v_gene: TRBV6-5; abundance: -; j_gene: TRBJ2-2; d_gene: -; CDR3nt: TGTGCCAGCAGCCACTTACGGACCGGGGAGCTGTTTTTT; CDR3aa: CASSHLRTGELFF
len: 15; v_gene: TRBV19; abundance: -; j_gene: TRBJ2-1; d_gene: TRBD1; CDR3nt: TGTGCCAGTAGTTTCGGACAGGCCCTCTACAATGAGCAGTTCTTC; CDR3aa: CASSFGQALYNEQFF
len: 15; v_gene: TRBV7-2; abundance: -; j_gene: TRBJ2-7; d_gene: TRBD1; CDR3nt: TGTGCCAGCAGCTTAGGAATGGGACAGCTTTACGAGCAGTACTTC; CDR3aa: CASSLGMGQLYEQYF
len: 14; v_gene: TRBV5-1; abundance: -; j_gene: TRBJ2-2; d_gene: -; CDR3nt: TGCGCCAGCAGCTTCCTCCCCCGGGCCGGGGAGCTGTTTTTT; CDR3aa: CASSFLPRAGELFF
len: 12; v_gene: TRBV6-6; abundance: -; j_gene: TRBJ2-1; d_gene: -; CDR3nt: TGTGCCAGCAGTTTCCTGTCTGATGAGCAGTTCTTC; CDR3aa: CASSFLSDEQFF
len: 13; v_gene: TRBV7-9; abundance: -; j_gene: TRBJ1-2; d_gene: TRBD1; CDR3nt: TGTGCCAGCAGCCGGGACAGGCCCTATGGCTACACCTTC; CDR3aa: CASSRDRPYGYTF
len: 15; v_gene: TRBV4-2; abundance: -; j_gene: TRBJ1-2; d_gene: TRBD1; CDR3nt: TGTGCCAGCAGCCAAGAGGGACAGGGCAACTATGGCTACCCCTTC; CDR3aa: CASSQEGQGNYGYPF
len: 15; v_gene: TRBV28; abundance: -; j_gene: TRBJ2-2; d_gene: TRBD2; CDR3nt: TGTGCCAGCACCTTGGGGGGGTCCTACACCGGGGAGCTGTTTTTT; CDR3aa: CASTLGGSYTGELFF
len: 14; v_gene: TRBV6-4; abundance: once; j_gene: TRBJ2-2; d_gene: -; CDR3nt: TGTGCCAGCAGTGACTCCTGGGGAGCCGGGGAGCTGTTTTTT; CDR3aa: CASSDSWGAGELFF
len: 15; v_gene: TRBV15; abundance: -; j_gene: TRBJ2-5; d_gene: -; CDR3nt: TGTGCCACCAGCAGAGGGGCAGCTACACAAGAGACCCAGTACTTC; CDR3aa: CATSRGAATQETQYF
len: 14; v_gene: TRBV27; abundance: once; j_gene: TRBJ2-7; d_gene: TRBD2; CDR3nt: TGTGCCAGCAGTTTAGGATTCGGGAGGGCCGCACAGTACTTC; CDR3aa: CASSLGFGRAAQYF
len: 13; v_gene: TRBV7-6; abundance: -; j_gene: TRBJ1-4; d_gene: -; CDR3nt: TGTGCCAGCAGCTTAACAGGCACTGAAAAACTGTTTTTT; CDR3aa: CASSLTGTEKLFF
len: 16; v_gene: TRBV30; abundance: once; j_gene: TRBJ2-6; d_gene: TRBD1; CDR3nt: TGTGCCTGGAGCGGGACAGACTTCTCTGGGGCCAACGTCCTGACTTTC; CDR3aa: CAWSGTDFSGANVLTF
len: 16; v_gene: TRBV19; abundance: -; j_gene: TRBJ1-1; d_gene: TRBD1; CDR3nt: TGTGCCAGTAGTGTCCACAGGGGGCGAGAGGTAACTGAAGCTTTCTTT; CDR3aa: CASSVHRGREVTEAFF
len: 17; v_gene: TRBV7-3; abundance: once; j_gene: TRBJ2-5; d_gene: TRBD2; CDR3nt: TGTGCCAGCAGCTTAACAGGTACTAGCGGGGAGCAAGAGACCCAGTACTTC; CDR3aa: CASSLTGTSGEQETQYF